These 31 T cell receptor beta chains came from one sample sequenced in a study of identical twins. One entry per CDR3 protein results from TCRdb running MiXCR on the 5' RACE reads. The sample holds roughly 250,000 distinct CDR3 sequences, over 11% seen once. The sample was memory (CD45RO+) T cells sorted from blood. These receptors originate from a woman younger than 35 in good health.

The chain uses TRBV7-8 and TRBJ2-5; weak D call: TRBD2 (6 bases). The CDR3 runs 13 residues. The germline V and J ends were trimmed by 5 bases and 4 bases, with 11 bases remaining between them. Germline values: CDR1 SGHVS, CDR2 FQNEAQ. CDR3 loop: CASSTPGGETQYF. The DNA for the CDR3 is TGTGCCAGCAGCACTCCCGGGGGAGAGACCCAGTACTTC.

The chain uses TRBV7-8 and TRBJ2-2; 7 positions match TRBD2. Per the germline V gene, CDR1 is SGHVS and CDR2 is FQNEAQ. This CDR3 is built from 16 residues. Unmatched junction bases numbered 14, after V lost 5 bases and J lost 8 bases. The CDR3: CASSPVLAGEWGELFF. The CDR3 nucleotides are TGTGCCAGCAGCCCGGTCCTGGCGGGGGAATGGGGGGAGCTGTTTTTT.

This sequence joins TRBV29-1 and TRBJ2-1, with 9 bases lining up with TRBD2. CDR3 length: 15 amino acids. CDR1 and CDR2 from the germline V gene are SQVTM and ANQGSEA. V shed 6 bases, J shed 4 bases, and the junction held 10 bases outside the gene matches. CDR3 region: CSVPPGGLAYNEQFF. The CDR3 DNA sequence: TGCAGCGTACCTCCCGGGGGACTAGCTTACAATGAGCAGTTCTTC.

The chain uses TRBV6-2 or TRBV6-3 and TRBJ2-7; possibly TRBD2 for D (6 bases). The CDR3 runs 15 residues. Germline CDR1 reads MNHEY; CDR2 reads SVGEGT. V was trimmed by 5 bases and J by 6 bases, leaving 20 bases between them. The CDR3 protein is CASSTAGLPGSEQYF. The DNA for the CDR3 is TGTGCCAGCAGTACCGCGGGACTCCCTGGATCCGAGCAGTACTTC.

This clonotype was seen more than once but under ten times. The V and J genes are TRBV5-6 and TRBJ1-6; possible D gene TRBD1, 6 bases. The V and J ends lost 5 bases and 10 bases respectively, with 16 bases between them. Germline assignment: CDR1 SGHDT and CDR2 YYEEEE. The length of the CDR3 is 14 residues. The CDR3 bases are TGTGCCAGCAGTTCCCCGACAGGTGACTCACCCCTCCACTTT. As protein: CASSSPTGDSPLHF.

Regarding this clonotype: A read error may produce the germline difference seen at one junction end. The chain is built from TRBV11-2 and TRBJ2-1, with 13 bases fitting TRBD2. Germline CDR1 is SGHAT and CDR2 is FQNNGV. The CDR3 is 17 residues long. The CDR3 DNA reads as TGTGCCAGCAGCAAACAGACCGGGACTAGCGGGGCCAATGAGCAGCTCTTC. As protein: CASSKQTGTSGANEQLF.

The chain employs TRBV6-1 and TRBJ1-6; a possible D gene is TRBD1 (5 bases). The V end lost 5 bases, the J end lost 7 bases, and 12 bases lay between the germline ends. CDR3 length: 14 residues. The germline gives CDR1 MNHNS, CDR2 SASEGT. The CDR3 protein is CASSQGPNNSPLHF. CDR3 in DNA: TGTGCCAGCAGTCAGGGCCCAAACAATTCACCCCTCCACTTT.

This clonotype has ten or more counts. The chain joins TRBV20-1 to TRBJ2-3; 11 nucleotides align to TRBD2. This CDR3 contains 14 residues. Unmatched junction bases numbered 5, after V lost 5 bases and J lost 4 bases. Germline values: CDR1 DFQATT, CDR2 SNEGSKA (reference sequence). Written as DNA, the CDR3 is TGCAGTGCTCCTCTAGCGGGGGGAGCAGATACGCAGTATTTT. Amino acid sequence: CSAPLAGGADTQYF.

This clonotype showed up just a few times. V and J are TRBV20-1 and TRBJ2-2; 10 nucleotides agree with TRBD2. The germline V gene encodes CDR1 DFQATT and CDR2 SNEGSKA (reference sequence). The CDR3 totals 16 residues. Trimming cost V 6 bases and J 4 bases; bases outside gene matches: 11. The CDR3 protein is CSARLGRLAGTGELFF. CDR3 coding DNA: TGCAGTGCCCGCCTGGGAAGACTAGCGGGCACCGGGGAGCTGTTTTTT.

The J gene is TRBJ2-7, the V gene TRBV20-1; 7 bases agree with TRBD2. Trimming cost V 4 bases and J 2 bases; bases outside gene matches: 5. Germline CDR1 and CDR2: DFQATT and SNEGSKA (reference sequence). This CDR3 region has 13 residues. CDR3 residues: CSATREPPYEQYF. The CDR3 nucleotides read TGCAGTGCTACGCGGGAGCCCCCCTACGAGCAGTACTTC.

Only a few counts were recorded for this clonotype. CDR3 nucleotides: TGTGCCAGCAGTTGGGACCACTACAATGAGCAGTTCTTC. Protein: CASSWDHYNEQFF. The chain employs TRBV6-2 or TRBV6-3 and TRBJ2-1; D could derive from TRBD1 or TRBD2 (5 bases each). Germline V gene data show CDR1 as MNHEY and CDR2 as SVGEGT. The V end lost 4 bases, the J end lost 3 bases, and 7 bases lay between the germline ends. The CDR3 consists of 13 residues.

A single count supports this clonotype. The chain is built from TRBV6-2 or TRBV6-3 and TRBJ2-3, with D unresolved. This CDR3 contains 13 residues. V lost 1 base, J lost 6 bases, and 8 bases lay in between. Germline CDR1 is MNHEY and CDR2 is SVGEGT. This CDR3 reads CASSYWAEDTQYF. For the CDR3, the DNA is TGTGCCAGCAGTTACTGGGCTGAGGATACGCAGTATTTT.

CDR3 DNA sequence: TGCAGTGCTCGACAGGGGGCACAGCCCCAGCATTTT. It codes for CSARQGAQPQHF. The J gene is TRBJ1-5, the V gene TRBV20-1; 10 bases agree with TRBD1. This CDR3 has 12 amino acids. V shed 5 bases, J shed 7 bases, and the junction held 2 bases outside the gene matches. Germline loops: CDR1 DFQATT, CDR2 SNEGSKA (reference sequence).

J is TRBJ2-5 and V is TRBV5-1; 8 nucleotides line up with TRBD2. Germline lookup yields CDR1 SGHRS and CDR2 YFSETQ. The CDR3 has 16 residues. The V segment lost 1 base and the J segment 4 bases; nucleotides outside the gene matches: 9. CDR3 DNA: TGCGCCAGCAGCTTGCTTAACCCCCTAGCGGGAGAGACCCAGTACTTC. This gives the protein CASSLLNPLAGETQYF.

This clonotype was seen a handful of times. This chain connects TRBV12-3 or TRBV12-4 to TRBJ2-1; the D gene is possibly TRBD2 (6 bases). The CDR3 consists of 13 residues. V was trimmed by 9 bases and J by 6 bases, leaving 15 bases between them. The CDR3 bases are TGTGCCAGTGAGGCGGGAACCCCCAATGAGCAGTTCTTC. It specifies CASEAGTPNEQFF.

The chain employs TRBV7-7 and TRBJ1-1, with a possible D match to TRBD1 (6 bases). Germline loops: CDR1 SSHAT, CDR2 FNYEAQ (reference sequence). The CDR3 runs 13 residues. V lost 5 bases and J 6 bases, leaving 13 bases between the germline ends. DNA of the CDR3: TGTGCCAGCAGCGCCACTGGGGGCTCTGAAGCTTTCTTT. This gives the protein CASSATGGSEAFF.

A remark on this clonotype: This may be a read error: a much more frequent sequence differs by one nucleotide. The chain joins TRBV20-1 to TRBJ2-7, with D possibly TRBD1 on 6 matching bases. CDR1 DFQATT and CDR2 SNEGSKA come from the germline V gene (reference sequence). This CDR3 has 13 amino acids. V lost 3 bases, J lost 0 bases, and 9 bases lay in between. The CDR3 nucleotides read TGCAGTGCTAGGACAGGCATCTCCTACGAGCAGTACTTC. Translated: CSARTGISYEQYF.

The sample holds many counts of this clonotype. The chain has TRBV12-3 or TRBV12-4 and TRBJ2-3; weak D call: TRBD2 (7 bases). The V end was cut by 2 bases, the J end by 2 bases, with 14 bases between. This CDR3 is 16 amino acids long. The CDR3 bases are TGTGCCAGCAGTTTAAAGGGGGGGTTATCCACAGATACGCAGTATTTT. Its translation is CASSLKGGLSTDTQYF.

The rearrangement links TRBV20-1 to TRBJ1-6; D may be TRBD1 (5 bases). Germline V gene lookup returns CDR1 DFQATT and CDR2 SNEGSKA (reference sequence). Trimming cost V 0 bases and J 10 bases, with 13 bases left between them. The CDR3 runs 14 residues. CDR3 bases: TGCAGTGCTAGAGAGGGGCAGGGATTGTCACCCCTCCACTTT. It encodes CSAREGQGLSPLHF.

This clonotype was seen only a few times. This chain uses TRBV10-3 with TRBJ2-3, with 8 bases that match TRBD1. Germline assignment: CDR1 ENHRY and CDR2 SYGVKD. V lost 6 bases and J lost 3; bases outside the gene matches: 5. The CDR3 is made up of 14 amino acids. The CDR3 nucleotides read TGTGCCATCAGACCGACAGGGGCAACAGATACGCAGTATTTT. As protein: CAIRPTGATDTQYF.

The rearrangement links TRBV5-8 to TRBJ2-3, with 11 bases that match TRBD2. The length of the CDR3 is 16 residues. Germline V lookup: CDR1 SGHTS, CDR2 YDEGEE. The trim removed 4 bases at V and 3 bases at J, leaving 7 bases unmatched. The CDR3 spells CASSTTSGEPTDTQYF. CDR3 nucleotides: TGTGCCAGCAGCACGACTAGCGGGGAGCCGACAGATACGCAGTATTTT.

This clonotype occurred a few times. Here the CDR3 reads CASSVYRAGGELFF. The CDR3 DNA reads TGCGCCAGCAGTGTTTACAGGGCCGGCGGGGAGCTGTTTTTT. The V gene is TRBV10-1, the J gene TRBJ2-2; possibly TRBD1 for D (6 bases). Germline CDR1 is WNHNN and CDR2 is SYGVQD (reference sequence). This CDR3 region has 14 residues. V lost 4 bases and J 7 bases, leaving 13 bases between the germline ends.

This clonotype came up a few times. The CDR3 reads CASSPLVQGDTEAFF. The CDR3 DNA is TGTGCCAGCAGCCCATTGGTACAGGGCGACACTGAAGCTTTCTTT. The chain recombines TRBV11-2 with TRBJ1-1; tentative D call: TRBD1 (6 bases). The CDR3 runs 15 residues. Trimming took off 5 bases at V and 3 bases at J, with 16 bases between the two ends. The germline V gene encodes CDR1 SGHAT and CDR2 FQNNGV.

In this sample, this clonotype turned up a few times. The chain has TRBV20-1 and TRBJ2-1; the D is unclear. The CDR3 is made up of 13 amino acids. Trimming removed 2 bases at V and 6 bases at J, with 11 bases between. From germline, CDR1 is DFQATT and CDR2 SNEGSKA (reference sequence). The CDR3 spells CSARLPWRNEQFF. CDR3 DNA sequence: TGCAGTGCTAGACTCCCCTGGCGCAATGAGCAGTTCTTC.

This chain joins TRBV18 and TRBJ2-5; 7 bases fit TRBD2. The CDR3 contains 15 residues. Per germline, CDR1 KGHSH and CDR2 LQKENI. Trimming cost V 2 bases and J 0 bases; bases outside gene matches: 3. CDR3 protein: CASSPGLGYQETQYF. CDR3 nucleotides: TGTGCCAGCTCACCAGGACTAGGGTACCAAGAGACCCAGTACTTC.

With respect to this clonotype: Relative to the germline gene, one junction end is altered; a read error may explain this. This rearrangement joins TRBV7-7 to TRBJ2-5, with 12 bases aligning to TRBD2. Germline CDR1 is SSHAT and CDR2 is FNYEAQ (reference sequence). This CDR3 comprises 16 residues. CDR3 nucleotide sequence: TGTGCTAGCAGCTCCACAGCCGTACTAGCGGGGGGTGCGGTTTACTTC. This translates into CASSSTAVLAGGAVYF.

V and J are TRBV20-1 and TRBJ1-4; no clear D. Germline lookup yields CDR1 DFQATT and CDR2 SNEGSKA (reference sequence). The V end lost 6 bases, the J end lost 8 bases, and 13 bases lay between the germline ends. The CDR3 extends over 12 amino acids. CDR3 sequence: CSAPPQSEKLFF. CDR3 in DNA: TGCAGTGCCCCCCCGCAGTCCGAAAAACTGTTTTTT.

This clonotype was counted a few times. The CDR3 DNA follows: TGTGCCAGCAGTCCCGGAACTAGCGGCTGGGAGAACGAGCAGTACTTC. Amino acids: CASSPGTSGWENEQYF. The chain uses TRBV6-2 or TRBV6-3 and TRBJ2-7, with TRBD2 identical over 8 bases. CDR3 length equals 16 residues. V lost 5 bases, J lost 5 bases, and 14 bases stayed unmatched. CDR1 and CDR2 (germline): MNHEY, SVGEGT.

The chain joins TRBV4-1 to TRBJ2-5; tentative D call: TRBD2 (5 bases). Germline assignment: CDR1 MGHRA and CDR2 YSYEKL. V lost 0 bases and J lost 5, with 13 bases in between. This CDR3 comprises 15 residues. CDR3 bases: TGCGCCAGCAGCCAAGATCGGAGGCAATCGGAGACCCAGTACTTC. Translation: CASSQDRRQSETQYF.

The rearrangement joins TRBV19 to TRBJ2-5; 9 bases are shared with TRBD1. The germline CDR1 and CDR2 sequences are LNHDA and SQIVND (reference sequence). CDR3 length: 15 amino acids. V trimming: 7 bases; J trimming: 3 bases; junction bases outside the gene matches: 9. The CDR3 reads CASTQGASAEETQYF. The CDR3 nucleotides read TGTGCCAGTACACAGGGGGCGAGCGCGGAAGAGACCCAGTACTTC. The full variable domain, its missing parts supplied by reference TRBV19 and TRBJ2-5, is DGGITQSPKYLFRKEGQNVTLSCEQNLNHDAMYWYRQDPGQGLRLIYYSQIVNDFQKGDIAEGYSVSREKKESFPLTVTSAQKNPTAFYLCASTQGASAEETQYFGPGTRLLVL.

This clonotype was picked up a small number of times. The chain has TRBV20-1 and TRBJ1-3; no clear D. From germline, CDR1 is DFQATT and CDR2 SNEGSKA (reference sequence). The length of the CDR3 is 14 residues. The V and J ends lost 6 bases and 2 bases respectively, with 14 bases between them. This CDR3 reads CSAATSGAGNTIYF. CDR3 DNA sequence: TGCAGTGCCGCCACATCGGGCGCTGGAAACACCATATATTTT.